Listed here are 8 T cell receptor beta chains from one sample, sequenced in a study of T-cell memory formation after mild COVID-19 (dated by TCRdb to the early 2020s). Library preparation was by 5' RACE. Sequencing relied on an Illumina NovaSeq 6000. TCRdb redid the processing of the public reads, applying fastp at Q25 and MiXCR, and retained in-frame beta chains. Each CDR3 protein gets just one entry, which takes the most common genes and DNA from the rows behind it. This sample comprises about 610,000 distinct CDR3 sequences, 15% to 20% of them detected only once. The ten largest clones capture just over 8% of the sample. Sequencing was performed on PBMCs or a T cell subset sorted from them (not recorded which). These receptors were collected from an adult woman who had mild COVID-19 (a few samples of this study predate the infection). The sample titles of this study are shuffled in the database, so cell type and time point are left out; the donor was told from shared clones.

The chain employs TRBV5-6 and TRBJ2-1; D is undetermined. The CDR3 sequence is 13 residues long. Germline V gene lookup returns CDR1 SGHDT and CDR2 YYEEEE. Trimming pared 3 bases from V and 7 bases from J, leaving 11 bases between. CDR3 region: CASSSGLSNEQFF. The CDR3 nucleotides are TGTGCCAGCAGCTCAGGTTTGAGTAATGAGCAGTTCTTC.

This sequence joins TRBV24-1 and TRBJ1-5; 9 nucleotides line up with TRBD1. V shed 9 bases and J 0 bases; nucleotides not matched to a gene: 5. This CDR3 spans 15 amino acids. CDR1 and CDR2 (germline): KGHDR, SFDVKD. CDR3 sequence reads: CATRDRGDSNQPQHF. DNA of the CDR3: TGTGCCACCCGAGACAGGGGGGATAGCAATCAGCCCCAGCATTTT.

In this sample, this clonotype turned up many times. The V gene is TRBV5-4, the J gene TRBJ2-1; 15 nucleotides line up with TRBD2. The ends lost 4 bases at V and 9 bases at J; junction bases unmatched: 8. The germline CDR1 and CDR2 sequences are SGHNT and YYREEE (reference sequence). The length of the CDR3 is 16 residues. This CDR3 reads CASSTGLAGGQGEQFF. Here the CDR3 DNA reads TGTGCCAGCAGCACCGGACTAGCGGGGGGGCAGGGTGAGCAGTTCTTC.

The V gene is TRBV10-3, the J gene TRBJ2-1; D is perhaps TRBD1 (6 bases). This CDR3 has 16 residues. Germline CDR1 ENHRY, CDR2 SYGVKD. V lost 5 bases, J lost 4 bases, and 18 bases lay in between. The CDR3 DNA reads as TGTGCCATCAGTTTACAGGGAAGTGTCGGTTACAATGAGCAGTTCTTC. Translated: CAISLQGSVGYNEQFF.

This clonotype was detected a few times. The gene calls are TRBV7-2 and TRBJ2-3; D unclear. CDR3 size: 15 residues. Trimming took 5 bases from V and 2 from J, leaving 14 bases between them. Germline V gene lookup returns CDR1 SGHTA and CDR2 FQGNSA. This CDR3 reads CASSENWAFTDTQYF. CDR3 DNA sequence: TGTGCCAGCAGCGAAAATTGGGCGTTCACAGATACGCAGTATTTT.

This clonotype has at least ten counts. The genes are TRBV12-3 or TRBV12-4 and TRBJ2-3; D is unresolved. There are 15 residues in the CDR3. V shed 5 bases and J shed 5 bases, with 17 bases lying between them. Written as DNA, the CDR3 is TGTGCCAGCAGTCCTTGGGCCGGTTCTGGAGATACGCAGTATTTT. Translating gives CASSPWAGSGDTQYF.

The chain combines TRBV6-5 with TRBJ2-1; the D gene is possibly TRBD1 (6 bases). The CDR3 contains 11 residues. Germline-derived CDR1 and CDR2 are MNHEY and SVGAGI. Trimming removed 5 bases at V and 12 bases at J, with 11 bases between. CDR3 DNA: TGTGCCAGCAGTGGACAGACAGGGCAGTTCTTC. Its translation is CASSGQTGQFF.

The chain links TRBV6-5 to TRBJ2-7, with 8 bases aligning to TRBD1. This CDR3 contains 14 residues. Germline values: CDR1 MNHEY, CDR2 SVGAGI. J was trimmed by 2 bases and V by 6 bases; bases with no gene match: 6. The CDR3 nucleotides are TGTGCCAGCAGGCCAGGGGGCATCACCTACGAGCAGTACTTC. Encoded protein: CASRPGGITYEQYF.